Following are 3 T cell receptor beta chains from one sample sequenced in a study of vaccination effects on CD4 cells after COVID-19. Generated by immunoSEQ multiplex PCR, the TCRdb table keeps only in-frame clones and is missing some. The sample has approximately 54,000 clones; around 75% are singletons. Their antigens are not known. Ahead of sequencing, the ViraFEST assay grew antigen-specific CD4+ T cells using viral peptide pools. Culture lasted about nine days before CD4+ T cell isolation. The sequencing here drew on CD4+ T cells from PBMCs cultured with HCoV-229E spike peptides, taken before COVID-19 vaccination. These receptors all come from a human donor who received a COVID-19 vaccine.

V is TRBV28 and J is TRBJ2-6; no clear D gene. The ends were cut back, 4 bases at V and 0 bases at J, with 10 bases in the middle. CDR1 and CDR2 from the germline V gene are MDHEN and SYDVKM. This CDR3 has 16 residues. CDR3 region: CASSSGLSSGANVLTF. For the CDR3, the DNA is TGTGCCAGCAGTTCCGGATTGAGCTCTGGGGCCAACGTCCTGACTTTC.

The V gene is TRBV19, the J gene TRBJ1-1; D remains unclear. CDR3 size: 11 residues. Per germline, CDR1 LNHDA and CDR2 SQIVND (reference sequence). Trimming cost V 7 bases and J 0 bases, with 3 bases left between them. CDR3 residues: CASNMNTEAFF. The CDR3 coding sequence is TGTGCCAGTAATATGAACACTGAAGCTTTCTTT.

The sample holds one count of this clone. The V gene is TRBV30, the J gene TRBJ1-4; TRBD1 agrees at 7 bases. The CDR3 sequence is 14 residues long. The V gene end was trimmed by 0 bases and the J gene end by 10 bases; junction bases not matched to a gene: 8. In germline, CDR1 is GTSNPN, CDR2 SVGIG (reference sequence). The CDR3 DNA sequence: TGTGCCTGGAGTGTAGGGACAGACGGTGGAAAACTGTTTTTT. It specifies CAWSVGTDGGKLFF.